These T cell receptor beta chains were read from a single sample in a study of monozygotic twins with inflammatory bowel disease. Reprocessing the 5' RACE reads, TCRdb reports a single entry for every CDR3 protein and omits DNA. In total, the table holds around 200,000 distinct CDR3 sequences. Sample: blood. The origin of the receptors is a human donor with ulcerative colitis or Crohn's disease, or a healthy co-twin of an affected twin (not recorded which). CDR3s include the opening cysteine and the closing phenylalanine or tryptophan.

>TRBJ2-2|TRBV12-3/TRBV12-4
CASSLGGRDGELFF
>TRBJ1-1|TRBV29-1
CSVWDRAHTEAFF
>TRBJ2-1|TRBV20-1
CSATDRGDEQFF
>TRBJ1-6|TRBV5-1
CASSDTVYDSPLHF
>TRBJ2-1|TRBV4-1
CASSHLIRGPSYNEQFF
>TRBJ2-4|TRBV6-5
CASSYSVLAKNIQYF
>TRBJ2-6|TRBV29-1
CSVFAGSGANVLTF
>TRBJ2-1|TRBV15
CATSRERDEQFF
>TRBJ1-1|TRBV20-1
CSAPGQGWEAFF
>TRBJ1-5|TRBV12-3/TRBV12-4
CASSEGLNQPQHF
>TRBJ1-1|TRBV12-3/TRBV12-4
CASSLAASTEAFF
>TRBJ1-1|TRBV18
CASSPPTGRLTEAFF
>TRBJ2-1|TRBV5-6
CASSSPTGKGDNEQFF
>TRBJ2-5|TRBV5-1
CASSLVGTSRETQYF
>TRBJ2-5|TRBV7-2
CASSLGLGKTQYF
>TRBJ1-2|TRBV20-1
CSARDHPGYNYGYTF
>TRBJ1-1|TRBV5-1
CASSPGQGYYGTEAFF
>TRBJ2-1|TRBV5-6
CASSTQGWEWNEQFF
>TRBJ1-2|TRBV5-6
CASSPTPWAWGNYGYTF
>TRBJ2-5|TRBV7-2
CASSLRLALGETQYF
>TRBJ1-1|TRBV5-1
CASSGSGTDEAFF
>TRBJ2-1|TRBV12-3/TRBV12-4
CASSGTIEQFF
>TRBJ2-1|TRBV7-9
CASSLGGQGSYNEQFF
>TRBJ1-2|TRBV6-1
CASKILGGDYGYTF
>TRBJ1-2|TRBV7-2
CASSQKGTDNYGYTF
>TRBJ2-3|TRBV5-5
CASSFRDTQYF
>TRBJ2-7|TRBV12-3/TRBV12-4
CASSLGQIPLDREQYF
>TRBJ2-7|TRBV4-2
CASSQGTEVGPYEQYF
>TRBJ2-5|TRBV24-1
CATSRGMETQYF
>TRBJ1-3|TRBV7-9
CASSPHATSGNTIYF
>TRBJ2-7|TRBV12-5
CASGLSSGAAAYEQYF
>TRBJ2-3|TRBV9
CASSARWDTQYF
>TRBJ2-5|TRBV5-4
CASSPTSGGAGETQYF
>TRBJ2-1|TRBV7-8
CASSPGLAGGHEQFF
>TRBJ2-1|TRBV6-6
CASSGQGGNEQFF
>TRBJ2-1|TRBV5-1
CASSFWGGDNEQFF
>TRBJ2-2|TRBV20-1
CSARDYNTGELFF
>TRBJ1-1|TRBV12-3/TRBV12-4
CASSFWNNRDTEAFF
>TRBJ1-1|TRBV12-3/TRBV12-4
CASSPLDTEAFF
>TRBJ1-5|TRBV11-2
CASSATRDSNQPQHF
>TRBJ2-1|TRBV9
CASSYGQASYNEQFF
>TRBJ1-1|TRBV4-2
CASSQDGGPTEAFF
>TRBJ1-1|TRBV5-6
CASSSPRATEAFF